The 5 T cell receptor beta chains given below trace back to one sample, sequenced in a study of shared clonotypes between healthy human individuals. Libraries were prepared by immunoSEQ multiplex PCR; TCRdb keeps only in-frame clonotypes and omits some of them. This table has approximately 2,300,000 clones, just under 95% appearing once. Sequenced sample: naive CD4+ T cells from PBMCs. Subset in this sample: CD45RA+ positively selected. All receptors derive from a young man in good health. Some clones in this sample may be carry-over from other donors' samples.

J is TRBJ1-1 and V is TRBV30; D gene unclear. Germline CDR1 and CDR2: GTSNPN and SVGIG (reference sequence). CDR3 size: 12 residues. Trimming cost V 5 bases and J 6 bases, with 13 bases left between them. The CDR3 sequence: CAWGRSPPEAFF. The CDR3 DNA follows: TGTGCCTGGGGAAGGAGCCCGCCTGAAGCTTTCTTT.

The chain is built from TRBV7-3 and TRBJ2-5; no clear D gene. V dropped 0 bases and J dropped 7 bases, with 12 bases sitting between them. The germline V gene has CDR1 SGHTA and CDR2 FQGTGA. The CDR3 consists of 14 residues. CDR3 DNA: TGTGCCAGCAGCTTAACTAGGGCGGACGCGACCCAGTACTTC. As protein: CASSLTRADATQYF.

In regard to this clone: At one boundary the junction diverges from the germline segment, which might be a read error. The chain carries TRBV6-6 and TRBJ1-5; weak D call: TRBD1 (5 bases). CDR1 MNHNY and CDR2 SVGAGI come from the germline V gene (reference sequence). The CDR3 is 16 amino acids. CDR3 amino acids: CASSYPPYRSKNSRDF. CDR3 coding DNA: TGTGCCAGCAGTTACCCCCCTTACAGGTCGAAAAATTCCAGGGATTTT.

The genes are TRBV18 and TRBJ2-7; no firm D call. CDR1 and CDR2 from the germline V gene are KGHSH and LQKENI. The CDR3 spans 13 residues. Trimming removed 0 bases at V and 6 bases at J, with 9 bases between. The CDR3 protein is CASSPPSTSEQYF. CDR3 DNA sequence: TGTGCCAGCTCACCACCGTCCACCTCCGAGCAGTACTTC.

The chain joins TRBV4-2 to TRBJ2-5; D gene ambiguous. The germline gives CDR1 LGHNA, CDR2 YNFKEQ. V was clipped by 0 bases and J by 4 bases, with 12 bases between them. The CDR3 is 15 residues long. The CDR3 reads CASSQEVGRPETQYF. DNA for the CDR3: TGTGCCAGCAGCCAAGAGGTAGGCAGGCCAGAGACCCAGTACTTC.